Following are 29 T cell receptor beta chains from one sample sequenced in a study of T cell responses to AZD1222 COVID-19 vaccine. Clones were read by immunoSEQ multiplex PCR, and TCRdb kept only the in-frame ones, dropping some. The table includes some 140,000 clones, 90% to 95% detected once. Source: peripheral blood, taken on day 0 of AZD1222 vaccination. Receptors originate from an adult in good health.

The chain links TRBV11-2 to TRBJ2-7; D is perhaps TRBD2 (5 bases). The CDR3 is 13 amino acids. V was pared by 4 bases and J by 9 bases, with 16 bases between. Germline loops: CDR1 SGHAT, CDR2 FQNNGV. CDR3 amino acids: CASSSSRGPGQYF. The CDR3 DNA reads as TGTGCCAGCAGCTCCTCCCGAGGGCCCGGGCAGTACTTC.

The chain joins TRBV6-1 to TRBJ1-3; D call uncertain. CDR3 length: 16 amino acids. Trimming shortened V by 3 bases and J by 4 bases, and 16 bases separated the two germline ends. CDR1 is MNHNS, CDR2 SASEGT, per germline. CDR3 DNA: TGTGCCAGCAGTGATAGGGAAGGGTTACCCGGAAACACCATATATTTT. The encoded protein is CASSDREGLPGNTIYF.

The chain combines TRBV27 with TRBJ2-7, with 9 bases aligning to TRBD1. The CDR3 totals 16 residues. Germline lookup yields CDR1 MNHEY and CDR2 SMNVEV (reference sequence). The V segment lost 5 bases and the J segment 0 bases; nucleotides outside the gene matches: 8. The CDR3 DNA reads TGTGCCAGCAGTCCCGTATGGACAGGGGACTCCTACGAGCAGTACTTC. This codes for CASSPVWTGDSYEQYF.

CDR3 protein: CASSLGAGNQPQHF. For the CDR3, the DNA is TGTGCCAGCAGCTTAGGGGCAGGAAATCAGCCCCAGCATTTT. This chain connects TRBV7-9 to TRBJ1-5; D unclear. This CDR3 contains 14 residues. V was shortened by 1 base and J by 4 bases, with 8 bases between the two germline ends. Germline CDR1 and CDR2: SEHNR and FQNEAQ (reference sequence).

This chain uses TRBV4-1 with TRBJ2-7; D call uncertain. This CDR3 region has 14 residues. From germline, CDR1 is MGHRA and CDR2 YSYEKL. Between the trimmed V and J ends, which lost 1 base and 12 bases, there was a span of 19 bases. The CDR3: CASSQVVAAVPPYF. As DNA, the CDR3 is TGCGCCAGCAGCCAAGTAGTCGCGGCCGTGCCCCCGTACTTC.

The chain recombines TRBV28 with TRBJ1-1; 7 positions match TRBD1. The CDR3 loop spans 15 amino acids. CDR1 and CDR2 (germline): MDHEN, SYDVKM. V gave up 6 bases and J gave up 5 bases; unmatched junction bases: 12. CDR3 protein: CASSSRRGLDTEAFF. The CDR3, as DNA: TGTGCCAGCAGCTCCAGAAGGGGGCTTGATACTGAAGCTTTCTTT.

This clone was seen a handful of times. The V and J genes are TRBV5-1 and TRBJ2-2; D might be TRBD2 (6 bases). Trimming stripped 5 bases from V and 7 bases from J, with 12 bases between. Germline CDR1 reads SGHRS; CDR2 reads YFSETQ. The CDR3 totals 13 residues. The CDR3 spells CASRFSGVGELFF. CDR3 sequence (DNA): TGCGCCAGCAGATTTAGCGGTGTCGGGGAGCTGTTTTTT.

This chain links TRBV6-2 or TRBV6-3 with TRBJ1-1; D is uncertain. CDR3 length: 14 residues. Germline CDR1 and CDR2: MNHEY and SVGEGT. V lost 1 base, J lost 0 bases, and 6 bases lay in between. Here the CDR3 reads CASSYYSVNTEAFF. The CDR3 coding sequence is TGTGCCAGCAGTTACTATAGCGTGAACACTGAAGCTTTCTTT.

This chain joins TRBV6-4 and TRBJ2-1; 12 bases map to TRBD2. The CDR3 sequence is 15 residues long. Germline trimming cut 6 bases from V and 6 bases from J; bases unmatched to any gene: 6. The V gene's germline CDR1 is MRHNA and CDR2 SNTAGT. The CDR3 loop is CASRATSGSGNEQFF. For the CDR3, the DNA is TGTGCCAGCAGGGCGACTAGCGGGAGTGGCAATGAGCAGTTCTTC.

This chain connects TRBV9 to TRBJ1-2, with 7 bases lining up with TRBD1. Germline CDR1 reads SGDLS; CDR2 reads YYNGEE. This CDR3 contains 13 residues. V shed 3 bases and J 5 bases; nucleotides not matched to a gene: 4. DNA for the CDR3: TGTGCCAGCAGCGCCCAGACAGGGTATGGCTACACCTTC. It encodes CASSAQTGYGYTF.

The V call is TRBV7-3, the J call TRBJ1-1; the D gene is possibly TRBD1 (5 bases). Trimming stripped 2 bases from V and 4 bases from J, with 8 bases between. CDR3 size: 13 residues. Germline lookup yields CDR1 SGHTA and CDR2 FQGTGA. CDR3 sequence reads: CASSLEGSTEAFF. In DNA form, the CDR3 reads TGTGCCAGCAGCTTAGAGGGGAGCACTGAAGCTTTCTTT.

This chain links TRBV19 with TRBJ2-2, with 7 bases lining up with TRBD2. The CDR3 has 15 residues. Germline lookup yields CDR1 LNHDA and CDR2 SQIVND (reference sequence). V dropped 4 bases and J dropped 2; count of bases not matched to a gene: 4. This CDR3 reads CASSTQAGNTGELFF. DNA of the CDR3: TGTGCCAGTAGTACCCAAGCGGGAAACACCGGGGAGCTGTTTTTT.

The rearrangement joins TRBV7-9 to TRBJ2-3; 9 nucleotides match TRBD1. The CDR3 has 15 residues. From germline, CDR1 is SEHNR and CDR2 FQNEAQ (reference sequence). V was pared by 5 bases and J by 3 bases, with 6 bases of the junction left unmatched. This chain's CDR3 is CASSRQGTGTDTQYF. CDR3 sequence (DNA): TGTGCCAGCAGCCGTCAAGGGACAGGGACAGATACGCAGTATTTT.

As DNA, the CDR3 is TGTGCCATCAGTGAGACACCCTACAATGAGCAGTTCTTC. This encodes CAISETPYNEQFF. This chain connects TRBV10-3 to TRBJ2-1, with unresolved D. V was trimmed by 2 bases and J by 2 bases, leaving 4 bases between them. The CDR3 is 13 amino acids. The germline V gene has CDR1 ENHRY and CDR2 SYGVKD.

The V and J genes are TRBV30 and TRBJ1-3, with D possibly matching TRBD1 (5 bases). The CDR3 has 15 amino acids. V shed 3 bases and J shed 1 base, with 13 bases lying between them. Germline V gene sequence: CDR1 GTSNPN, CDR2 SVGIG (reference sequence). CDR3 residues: CAWSPGRPSGNTIYF. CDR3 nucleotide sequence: TGTGCCTGGAGCCCGGGACGGCCGTCTGGAAACACCATATATTTT. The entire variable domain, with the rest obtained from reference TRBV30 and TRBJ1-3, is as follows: SQTIHQWPATLVQPVGSPLSLECTVEGTSNPNLYWYRQAAGRGLQLLFYSVGIGQISSEVPQNLSASRPQDRQFILSSKKLLLSDSGFYLCAWSPGRPSGNTIYFGEGSWLTVV.

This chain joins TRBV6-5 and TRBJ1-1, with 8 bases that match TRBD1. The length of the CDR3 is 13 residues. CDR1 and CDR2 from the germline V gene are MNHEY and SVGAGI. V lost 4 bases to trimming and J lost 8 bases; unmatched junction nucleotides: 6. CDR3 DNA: TGTGCCAGCAGTTGGCGCCGGGACAGGGAAGCTTTCTTT. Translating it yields CASSWRRDREAFF.

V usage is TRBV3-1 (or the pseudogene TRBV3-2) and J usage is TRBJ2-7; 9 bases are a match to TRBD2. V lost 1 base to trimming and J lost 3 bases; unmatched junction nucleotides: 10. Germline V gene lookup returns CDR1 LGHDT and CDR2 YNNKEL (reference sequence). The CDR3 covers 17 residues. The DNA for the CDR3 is TGTGCCAGCAGCCAAGGTCCGCAAGGAGCGGGAGGCTACGAGCAGTACTTC. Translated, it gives CASSQGPQGAGGYEQYF.

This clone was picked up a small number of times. The CDR3 DNA follows: TGTGCCAGCAGGGGTGGGACAGGGGGCTATGGCTACACCTTC. As protein: CASRGGTGGYGYTF. The chain links TRBV28 to TRBJ1-2, with 11 bases identical to TRBD1. In germline, CDR1 is MDHEN, CDR2 SYDVKM. The V segment lost 6 bases and the J segment 4 bases; nucleotides outside the gene matches: 4. This CDR3 spans 14 amino acids.

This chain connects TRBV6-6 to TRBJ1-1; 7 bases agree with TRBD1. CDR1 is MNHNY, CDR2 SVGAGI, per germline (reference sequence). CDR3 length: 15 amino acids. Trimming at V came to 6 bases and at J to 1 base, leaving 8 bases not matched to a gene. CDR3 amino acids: CASSLHGTANTEAFF. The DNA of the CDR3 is TGTGCCAGCAGCCTACATGGGACAGCGAACACTGAAGCTTTCTTT.

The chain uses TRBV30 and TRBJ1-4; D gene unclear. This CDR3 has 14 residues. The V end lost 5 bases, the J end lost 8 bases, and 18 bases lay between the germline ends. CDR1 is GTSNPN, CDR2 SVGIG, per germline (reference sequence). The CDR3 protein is CAWSGLESNEKLFF. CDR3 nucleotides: TGTGCCTGGTCCGGGCTGGAGTCCAACGAAAAACTGTTTTTT.

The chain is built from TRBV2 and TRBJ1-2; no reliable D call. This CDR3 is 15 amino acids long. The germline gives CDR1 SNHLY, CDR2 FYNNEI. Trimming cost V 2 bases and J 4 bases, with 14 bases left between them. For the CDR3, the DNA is TGTGCCAGCAGTGAAACTGGACGGCTCTCCTATGGCTACACCTTC. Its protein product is CASSETGRLSYGYTF. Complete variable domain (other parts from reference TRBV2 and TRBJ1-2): EPEVTQTPSHQVTQMGQEVILRCVPISNHLYFYWYRQILGQKVEFLVSFYNNEISEKSEIFDDQFSVERPDGSNFTLKIRSTKLEDSAMYFCASSETGRLSYGYTFGSGTRLTVV.

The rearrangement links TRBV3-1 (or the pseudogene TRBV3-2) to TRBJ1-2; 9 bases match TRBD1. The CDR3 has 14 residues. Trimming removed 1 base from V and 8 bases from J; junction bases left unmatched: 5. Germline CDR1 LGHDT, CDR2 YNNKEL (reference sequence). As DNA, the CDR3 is TGTGCCAGCAGCCAAGGGCCGGACAGGGGCGGCTACACCTTC. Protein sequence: CASSQGPDRGGYTF.

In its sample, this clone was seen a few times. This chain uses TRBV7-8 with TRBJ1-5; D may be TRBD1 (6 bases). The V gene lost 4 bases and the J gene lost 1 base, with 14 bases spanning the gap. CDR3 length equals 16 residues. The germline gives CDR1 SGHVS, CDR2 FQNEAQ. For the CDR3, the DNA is TGTGCCAGCAGCTACGGACAGAGCTTGAGCAATCAGCCCCAGCATTTT. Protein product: CASSYGQSLSNQPQHF.

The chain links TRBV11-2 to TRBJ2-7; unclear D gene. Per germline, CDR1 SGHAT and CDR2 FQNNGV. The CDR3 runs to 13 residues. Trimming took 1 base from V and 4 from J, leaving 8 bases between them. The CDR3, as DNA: TGTGCCAGCAGCTTAGGTAGCCGTTACGAGCAGTACTTC. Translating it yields CASSLGSRYEQYF.

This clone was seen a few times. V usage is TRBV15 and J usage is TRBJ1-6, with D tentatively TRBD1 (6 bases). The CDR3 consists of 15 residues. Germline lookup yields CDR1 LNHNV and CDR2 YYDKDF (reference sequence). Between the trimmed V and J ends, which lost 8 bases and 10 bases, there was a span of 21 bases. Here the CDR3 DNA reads TGTGCCACCGGGCTGGGGATGGACAGACGGTCACCCCTCCACTTT. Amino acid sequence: CATGLGMDRRSPLHF.

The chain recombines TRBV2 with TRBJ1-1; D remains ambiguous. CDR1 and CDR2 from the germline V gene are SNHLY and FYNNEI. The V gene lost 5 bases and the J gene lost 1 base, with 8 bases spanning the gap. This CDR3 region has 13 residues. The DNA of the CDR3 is TGTGCCAGCAGTTCCGACGGGAACACTGAAGCTTTCTTT. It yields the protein CASSSDGNTEAFF.

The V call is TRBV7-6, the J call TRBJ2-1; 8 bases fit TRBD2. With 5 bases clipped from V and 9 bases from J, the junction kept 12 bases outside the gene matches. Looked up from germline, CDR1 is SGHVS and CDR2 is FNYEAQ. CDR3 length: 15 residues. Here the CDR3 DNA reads TGTGCCAGCAGCATTAGCGGAACCCGGGGGGGTGAGCAGTTCTTC. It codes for CASSISGTRGGEQFF. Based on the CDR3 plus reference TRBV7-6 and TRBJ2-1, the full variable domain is GAGVSQSPRYKVTKRGQDVALRCDPISGHVSLYWYRQALGQGPEFLTYFNYEAQQDKSGLPNDRFSAERPEGSISTLTIQRTEQRDSAMYRCASSISGTRGGEQFFGPGTRLTVL.

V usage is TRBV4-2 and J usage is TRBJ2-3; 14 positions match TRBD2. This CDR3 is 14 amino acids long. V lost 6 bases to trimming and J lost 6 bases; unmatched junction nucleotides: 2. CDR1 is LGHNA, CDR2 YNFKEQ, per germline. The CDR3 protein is CASRGLAGVDTQYF. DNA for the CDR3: TGTGCCAGCAGGGGACTAGCGGGAGTGGATACGCAGTATTTT.

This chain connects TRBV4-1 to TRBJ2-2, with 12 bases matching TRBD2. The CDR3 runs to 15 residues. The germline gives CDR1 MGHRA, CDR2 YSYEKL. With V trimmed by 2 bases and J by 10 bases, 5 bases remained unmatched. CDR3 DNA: TGCGCCAGCAGCCAACCTACTAGCGGGAGGAAGGAGCTGTTTTTT. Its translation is CASSQPTSGRKELFF.